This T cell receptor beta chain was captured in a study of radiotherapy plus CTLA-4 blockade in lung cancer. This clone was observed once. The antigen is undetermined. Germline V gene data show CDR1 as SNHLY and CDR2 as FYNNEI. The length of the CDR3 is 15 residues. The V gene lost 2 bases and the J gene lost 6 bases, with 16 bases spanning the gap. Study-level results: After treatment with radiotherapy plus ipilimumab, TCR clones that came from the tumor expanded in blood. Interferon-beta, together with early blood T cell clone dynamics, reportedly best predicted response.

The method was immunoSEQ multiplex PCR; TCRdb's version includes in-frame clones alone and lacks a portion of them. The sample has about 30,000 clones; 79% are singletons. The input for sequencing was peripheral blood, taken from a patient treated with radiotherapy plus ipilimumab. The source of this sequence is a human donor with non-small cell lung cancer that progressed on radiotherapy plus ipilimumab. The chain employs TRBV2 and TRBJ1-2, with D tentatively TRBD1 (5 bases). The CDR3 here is CASSESQELWNGYTF. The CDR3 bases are TGTGCCAGCAGTGAATCACAGGAGCTGTGGAATGGCTACACCTTC.